Shown below are 5 T cell receptor beta chains from a single sample sequenced in a study of T cells in Graves' hyperthyroidism and ophthalmopathy. Authors of the study amplified TCR beta CDR3 regions from RNA transcripts. With the HTBI primer set, the TCR CDR3 went through a first round of RT-PCR. TCRdb passed the multiplex PCR reads through MiXCR, listing each CDR3 protein once. The table includes about 600,000 distinct CDR3 sequences, around 14% detected once. The sequencing input was blood. These receptors were taken from a woman aged 18-35 years with Graves' ophthalmopathy.

In this sample, this clonotype turned up many times. The chain couples TRBV7-6 to TRBJ2-3; D may be TRBD1 or TRBD2 (5 bases each). V gave up 1 base and J gave up 0 bases, with 8 bases separating them. The length of the CDR3 is 15 residues. Germline V gives CDR1 SGHVS, CDR2 FNYEAQ. The CDR3 coding sequence is TGTGCCAGCAGCTTAGGTTGGGGGAGCACAGATACGCAGTATTTT. This gives the protein CASSLGWGSTDTQYF.

In its sample, this clonotype was seen many times. The rearrangement joins TRBV20-1 to TRBJ2-2; D not resolved. Trimming shortened V by 2 bases and J by 4 bases, and 11 bases separated the two germline ends. Germline V gene lookup returns CDR1 DFQATT and CDR2 SNEGSKA (reference sequence). The CDR3 runs to 14 residues. The CDR3 bases are TGCAGTGCTAGATCAACGGCCGGCACCGGGGAGCTGTTTTTT. It encodes CSARSTAGTGELFF.

This clonotype has a count of ten or more. The chain has TRBV6-2 or TRBV6-3 and TRBJ1-5; 11 bases align to TRBD1. The germline V gene encodes CDR1 MNHEY and CDR2 SVGEGT. This CDR3 contains 16 residues. J was trimmed by 5 bases and V by 5 bases; bases with no gene match: 8. CDR3 bases: TGTGCCAGCAGTACGAGGACAGGGGGCAGCGATCAGCCCCAGCATTTT. Protein: CASSTRTGGSDQPQHF.

The chain recombines TRBV6-1 with TRBJ2-1, with 7 bases lining up with TRBD1. Germline V gene data show CDR1 as MNHNS and CDR2 as SASEGT. CDR3 size: 14 residues. J was trimmed by 3 bases and V by 8 bases; bases with no gene match: 7. The CDR3 region has the DNA TGTGCCAGCCAAAGGCAGGGGGTCTACAATGAGCAGTTCTTC. It is translated as CASQRQGVYNEQFF.

About this clonotype: It may be a read error: a sequence one base away is much more abundant. CDR3 DNA sequence: TGTGCCAGCAGCCGTCGCAAGGGGCTAGCGGGAGTCTACAATGAGCAGTTCTTC. Its protein product is CASSRRKGLAGVYNEQFF. The chain combines TRBV3-1 with TRBJ2-1, with TRBD2 matching over 10 bases. The CDR3 loop spans 18 amino acids. CDR1 and CDR2 from the germline V gene are LGHDT and YNNKEL (reference sequence). V lost 4 bases, J lost 3 bases, and 12 bases stayed unmatched.